This TCR beta chain was found in a study of cytomegalovirus exposure and HLA in healthy donors (TCRdb year 2017). With regard to the full study: An earlier analysis of a few hundred of the donors reported approximately 300 Gb of sequence data and roughly 120 million unique TCR beta sequences obtained from 150 million to 200 million T cells. Among the roughly 410 genotyped donors, around 81% belonged to the genetic ancestry cluster associated with self-reported Caucasian donors. The later analysis used no new phenotypic data to find candidate immune exposures, relying instead on TCR beta sequences and their occurrence across donors. Donor age, sex, ethnicity and CMV serostatus were compiled alongside the repertoire data. In a later analysis, previously published TCR beta repertoires from roughly 710 donors were re-analyzed and high-resolution HLA genotyping was added so that TCR occurrence patterns could be studied. To predict cytomegalovirus infection status, the study brought together high-throughput TCR immunosequencing, statistical association of individual TCRs with disease status, and machine learning. A separate validation cohort of 100 to 150 different subjects was used in addition to the roughly 700-subject first cohort. On average, roughly 200,000 unique TCR beta nucleotide sequences were sequenced per donor among some 430 genotyped donors of the cohort, with 15% to 20% of those sequences being non-productive. All discovery cohort repertoires had been generated using a single sequencing platform. The study profiled the T cell repertoires of 500 to 800 subjects by immunosequencing and related them to cytomegalovirus serostatus. An earlier analysis of 500 to 650 of the donors applied high-throughput TCR beta sequencing to assess whether each TCR beta V gene segment acted as functional or pseudogenic. HLA typing included class I and class II loci at four-digit resolution. Genome-wide SNP genotypes for about 65% of the roughly 700 donors were used in a later genetic analysis, which treated that subset as a discovery cohort. The aim of the study was to test whether cataloging public T cell receptors could identify signatures of past pathogen exposure. The number of donors typed differed by locus, with roughly 629-640 for A, B, C, DRB1 and DQB1, roughly 520 for DQA1, over 600 for DPA1, and approximately 470 for DPB1. Four to six DR-DQ haplotypes were handled as single units for association and clustering, since linkage in the cohort was strong. Around 300 gigabases of sequencing data and approximately 84 million unique TCR sequences were included in an early release covering several hundred HLA-typed donors.

Paper-wide results and their limitations: Immune exposure information for the cohort was limited to CMV serostatus. A later analysis found that most CMV-associated TCR beta chains appeared HLA-restricted, with HLA associations seemingly driven largely by CMV exposure. A later analysis reported that several top co-occurrence clusters appeared linked to parvovirus B19, influenza, CMV and Epstein-Barr virus. Compared with the approximately 600-donor mean, donors in an Asian-associated ancestry cluster had fewer N-insertions in productive TCRs, according to a later genetic analysis. The classifier was reported to diagnose cytomegalovirus status with high specificity and sensitivity in both the original and validation cohorts. In this cohort, only TCR beta chains were sequenced, and detectable features were limited by the absence of alpha or paired-chain data. Specific HLA alleles were associated with around 18,000 TCR beta sequences at a false discovery rate of 0.05 in a later analysis. The authors suggested that the approach could potentially be generalized to other disease states and immunological phenotypes. Compared with equally common non-associated chains, HLA-associated TCR beta chains in a later analysis were more clonally expanded and had lower generation probabilities. A further reported finding was that TCR beta sequences accurately predicted the HLA-A and HLA-B alleles for most subjects in the first cohort. A later analysis found that TCR association rates varied across HLA loci, with DRB1 alleles showing the most associated TCRs and HLA-C alleles the fewest. The presence/absence analyses assumed that sequencing depth was roughly uniform across donors, and that assumption may not be true. In vitro tests confirmed that a few of the cytomegalovirus-associated TCR beta chains recognize cytomegalovirus antigens. In the study, around 150 TCR beta chains were listed as associated with cytomegalovirus. Linkage disequilibrium might explain the correlated functional status among segregating V segments, but an unknown experimental factor could not be ruled out. Because the 87-base-pair reads could not distinguish some IMGT-functional V segments, including TRBV6-2 and TRBV6-3, those segments were excluded. A cluster of highly shared sequence variants was judged likely to represent a technical artifact of the sequencing pipeline. An earlier analysis of approximately 600 of the donors showed that most TCR beta V segments appeared in productive rearrangements either about 87% or about 30% of the time, which broadly matched IMGT annotations. V-gene and J-gene trimming of TCR beta chains was associated with a missense DCLRE1C variant in a later genetic analysis, and the association was replicated in an independent cohort. Most TCR sequences were observed very rarely across donors, whereas some public TCRs were present in many individuals. Assigning TCR associations to individual alleles was difficult when HLA alleles, especially DR and DQ, strongly co-occurred. Because some donors lacked HLA typing at each locus, the association tests relied only on the typed subset. The earlier analysis of some 540 of the donors excluded some 16 rarely observed V segments, including chromosome 9 orphons, because counts were too low.

Regarding this clone: Its antigen remains unidentified. Nothing much larger sits one base from this clone, and base qualities are not available.

There are 14 amino acids in the CDR3, from cysteine to phenylalanine inclusive. The kept DNA is CDR3 alone, 42 bases in frame from the first base. V was cut back by 4 bases and J by 8 bases, leaving a gap of 18 bases between them. The germline V gene specifies SGDLS as CDR1 and YYNGEE as CDR2. The cohort comprised around 690 healthy bone marrow donors. Cohort members were all nominally healthy when sampled, although unrecorded immune exposures were likely present. The donor was CMV seropositive and was included in the group of some 290 seropositive cohort members. A peripheral blood sample was provided by each donor, and peripheral blood mononuclear cells were used for TCR beta sequencing. Genomic DNA was extracted from the blood cell samples with the Qiagen DNeasy Blood Extraction Kit. Libraries were built with the immunoSEQ multiplex PCR assay. A mixture of 60 forward primers for TCR Vbeta segments and 13 reverse primers for TCR Jbeta segments was used in the multiplex PCR. The CDR3 region of rearranged TCR beta genes was amplified from genomic DNA by a multiplex PCR assay. The amplified TCR beta libraries were sequenced on the Illumina HiSeq System as 87-base-pair reads. The study's processing was this. Across the 670 or so repertoires, a later analysis counted tens of millions of unique TCR beta chains, approximately 10 million of which were shared by at least two donors. A nearest-neighbor algorithm error-corrected the raw reads and collapsed the reads into unique sequences, merging closely related sequences to remove PCR and sequencing errors. V, D and J gene segments were assigned by aligning CDR3 sequences to IMGT reference sequences. Each retained sequence needed at least a six-nucleotide match to both a V gene segment and a J gene segment. Rearrangements were classified as productive when the CDR3 lacked stop codons and remained in frame with V and J, and all other rearrangements were classified as non-productive. Following IMGT convention, CDR3 was defined as the stretch from the second conserved V-encoded cysteine to the conserved J-encoded phenylalanine. The earlier analysis of approximately 500 of the donors excluded sequences that lacked an unambiguous match to a single V gene segment. In an earlier analysis of approximately 550 of the donors, V segments were called functional above 56.7% productive rearrangements and were called segregating when the between-donor standard deviation exceeded 5%. A statistical classification framework was developed to diagnose cytomegalovirus status using the catalog of TCR beta chain sequences. In a later analysis, V and J genes were assigned by comparing TCR nucleotide sequences against IMGT/GENE-DB human TR gene sequences. A later analysis assigned CDR3 sequences and most-parsimonious VDJ recombination scenarios with the TCRdist pipeline. A later analysis defined each TCR beta chain by its CDR3 amino acid sequence plus V-gene family, and excluded reads lacking a unique V-gene family. In a later analysis, 500 to 650 highly shared, low-generation-probability nucleotide sequences were removed to address suspected cross-contamination and a sequencing artifact. For each public chain, a later analysis derived a clonal expansion index from normalized ranks of inferred template counts within each repertoire. In a later analysis, generation probabilities were computed using a VDJ recombination model fitted to out-of-frame rearrangements, and the results were checked against IGoR. In a later analysis, hypergeometric tests were used to score TCR-TCR, TCR-HLA and TCR-CMV co-occurrence, with a repertoire-size bias correction applied to TCR pairs. To estimate false discovery rates, a later analysis permuted the HLA or CMV assignments 20 times. In a later analysis, co-occurring TCRs were grouped with DBSCAN, and TCRdist sequence similarity was added when clustering was performed within HLA-allele-positive subsets. For co-occurrence clustering, repertoires with fewer than 30,000 or more than 120,000 public chains were excluded, along with roughly 5 repertoires with anomalous nucleotide sharing. TCRdb limited this immuneACCESS table to in-frame rearrangements with V and J called. A share of clones is missing; checked studies link under half to unresolved V genes, and the rest is unexplained. V and J calls and clone size follow that table, whereas D and trimming were derived from the DNA. The sample table holds some 200,000 clones, of which about 81% were seen once. The ten largest clones take up 6.5% of the sample.

The origin of this receptor is a woman in her forties or fifties in good health and CMV-seropositive. The specimen was PBMCs. The rearrangement combines TRBV9 with TRBJ1-2; TRBD1 might be the D gene, on 6 matching bases. The DNA sequence follows: TGTGCCAGCAGCTCCTCAGGGGACCATTGGGGCTACACCTTC. This yields the protein CASSSSGDHWGYTF. Extended through the reference TRBV9 and TRBJ1-2 proteins, this CDR3 yields the full variable domain: DSGVTQTPKHLITATGQRVTLRCSPRSGDLSVYWYQQSLDQGLQFLIQYYNGEERAKGNILERFSAQQFPDLHSELNLSSLELGDSALYFCASSSSGDHWGYTFGSGTRLTVV.